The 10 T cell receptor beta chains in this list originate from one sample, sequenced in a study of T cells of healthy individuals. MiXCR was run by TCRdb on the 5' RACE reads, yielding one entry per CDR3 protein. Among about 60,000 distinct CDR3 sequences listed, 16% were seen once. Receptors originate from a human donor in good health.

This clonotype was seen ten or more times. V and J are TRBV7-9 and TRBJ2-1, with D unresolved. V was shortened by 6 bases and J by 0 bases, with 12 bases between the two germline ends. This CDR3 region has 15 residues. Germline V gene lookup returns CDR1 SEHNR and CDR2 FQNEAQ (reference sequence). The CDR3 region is CASSSIANSYNEQFF. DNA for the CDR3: TGTGCCAGCAGTTCCATAGCAAACTCCTACAATGAGCAGTTCTTC. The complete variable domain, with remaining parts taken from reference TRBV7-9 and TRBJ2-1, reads DTGVSQNPRHKITKRGQNVTFRCDPISEHNRLYWYRQTLGQGPEFLTYFQNEAQLEKSRLLSDRFSAERPKGSFSTLEIQRTEQGDSAMYLCASSSIANSYNEQFFGPGTRLTVL.

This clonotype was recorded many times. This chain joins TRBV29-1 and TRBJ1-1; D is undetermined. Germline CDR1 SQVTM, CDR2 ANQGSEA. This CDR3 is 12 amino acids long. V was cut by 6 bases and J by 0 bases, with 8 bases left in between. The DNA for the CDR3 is TGCAGCGTGAGTCAGGTGAACACTGAAGCTTTCTTT. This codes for CSVSQVNTEAFF.

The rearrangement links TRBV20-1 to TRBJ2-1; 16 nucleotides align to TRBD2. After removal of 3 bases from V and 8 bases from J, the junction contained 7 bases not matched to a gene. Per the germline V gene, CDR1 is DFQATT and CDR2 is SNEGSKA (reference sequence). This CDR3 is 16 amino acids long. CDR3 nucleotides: TGCAGTGCTAGCGGGGGACTAGCGGGAGGGCCCTATGAGCAGTTCTTC. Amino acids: CSASGGLAGGPYEQFF.

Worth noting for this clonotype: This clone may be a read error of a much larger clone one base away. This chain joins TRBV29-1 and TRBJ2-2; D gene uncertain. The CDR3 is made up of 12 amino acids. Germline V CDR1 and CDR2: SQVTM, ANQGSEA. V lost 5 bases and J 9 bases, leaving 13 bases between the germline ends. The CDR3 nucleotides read TGCAGCGTTCGTTTTGGGATCTGGGAGCTGTTTTTT. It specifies CSVRFGIWELFF.

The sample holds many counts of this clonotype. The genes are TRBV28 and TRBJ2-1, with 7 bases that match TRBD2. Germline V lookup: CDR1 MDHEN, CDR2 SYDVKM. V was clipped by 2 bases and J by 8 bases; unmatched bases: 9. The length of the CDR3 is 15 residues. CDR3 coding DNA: TGTGCCAGCAGTTTACGCGGGAGAGCGAGTGATGAGCAGTTCTTC. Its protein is CASSLRGRASDEQFF. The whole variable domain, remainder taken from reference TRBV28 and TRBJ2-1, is DVKVTQSSRYLVKRTGEKVFLECVQDMDHENMFWYRQDPGLGLRLIYFSYDVKMKEKGDIPEGYSVSREKKERFSLILESASTNQTSMYLCASSLRGRASDEQFFGPGTRLTVL.

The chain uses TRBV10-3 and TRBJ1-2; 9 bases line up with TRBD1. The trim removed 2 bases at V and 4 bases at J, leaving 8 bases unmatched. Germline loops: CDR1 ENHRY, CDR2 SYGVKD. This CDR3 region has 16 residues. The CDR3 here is CAISETPGQGPYGYTF. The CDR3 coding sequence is TGTGCCATCAGTGAGACTCCGGGACAGGGCCCCTATGGCTACACCTTC.

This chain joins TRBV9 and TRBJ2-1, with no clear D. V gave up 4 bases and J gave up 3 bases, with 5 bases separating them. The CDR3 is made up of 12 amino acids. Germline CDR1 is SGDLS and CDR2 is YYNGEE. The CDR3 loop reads CASSPSYNEQFF. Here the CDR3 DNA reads TGTGCCAGCAGCCCGAGCTACAATGAGCAGTTCTTC.

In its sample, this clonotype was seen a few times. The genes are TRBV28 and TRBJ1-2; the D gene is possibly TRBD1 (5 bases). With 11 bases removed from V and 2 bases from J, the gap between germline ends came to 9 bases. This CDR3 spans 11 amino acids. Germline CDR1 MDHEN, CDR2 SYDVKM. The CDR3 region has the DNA TGTGCCGCGGGGGTAAACTATGGCTACACCTTC. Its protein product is CAAGVNYGYTF.

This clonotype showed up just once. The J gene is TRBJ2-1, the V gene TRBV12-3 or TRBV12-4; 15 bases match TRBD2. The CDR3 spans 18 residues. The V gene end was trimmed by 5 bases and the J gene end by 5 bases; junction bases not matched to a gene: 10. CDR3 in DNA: TGTGCCAGCAGTCCCGGGACTAGCGGGAGGAAACTAAACAATGAGCAGTTCTTC. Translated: CASSPGTSGRKLNNEQFF.

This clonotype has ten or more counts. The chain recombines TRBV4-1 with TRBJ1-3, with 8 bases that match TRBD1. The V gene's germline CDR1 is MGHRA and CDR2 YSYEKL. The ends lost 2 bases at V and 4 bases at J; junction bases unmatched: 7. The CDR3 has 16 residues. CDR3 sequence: CASSQPQGARGNTIYF. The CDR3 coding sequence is TGCGCCAGCAGCCAACCCCAGGGGGCGCGAGGAAACACCATATATTTT.